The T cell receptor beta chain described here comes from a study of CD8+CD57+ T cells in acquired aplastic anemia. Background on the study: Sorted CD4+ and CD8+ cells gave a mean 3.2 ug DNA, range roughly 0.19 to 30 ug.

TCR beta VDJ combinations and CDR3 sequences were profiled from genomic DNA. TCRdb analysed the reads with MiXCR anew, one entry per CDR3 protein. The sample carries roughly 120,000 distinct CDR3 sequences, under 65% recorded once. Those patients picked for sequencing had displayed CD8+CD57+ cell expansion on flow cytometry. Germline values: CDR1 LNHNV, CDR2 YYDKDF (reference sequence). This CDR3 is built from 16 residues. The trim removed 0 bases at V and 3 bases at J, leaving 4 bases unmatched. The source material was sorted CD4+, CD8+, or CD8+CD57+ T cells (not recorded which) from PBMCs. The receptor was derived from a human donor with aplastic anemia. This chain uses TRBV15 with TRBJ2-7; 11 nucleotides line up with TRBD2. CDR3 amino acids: CATSREPSGGSYEQYF. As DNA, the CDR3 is TGTGCCACCAGCAGAGAACCTAGCGGGGGGAGCTACGAGCAGTACTTC.